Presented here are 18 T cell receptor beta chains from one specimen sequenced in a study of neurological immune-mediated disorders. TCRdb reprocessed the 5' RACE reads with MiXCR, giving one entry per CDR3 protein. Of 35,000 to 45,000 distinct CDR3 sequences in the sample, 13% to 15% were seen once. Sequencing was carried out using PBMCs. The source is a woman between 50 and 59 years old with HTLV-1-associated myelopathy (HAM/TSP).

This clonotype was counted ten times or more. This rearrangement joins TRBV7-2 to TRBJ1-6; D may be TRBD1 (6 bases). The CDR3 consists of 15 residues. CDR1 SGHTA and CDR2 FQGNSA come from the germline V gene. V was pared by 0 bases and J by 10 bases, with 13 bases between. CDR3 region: CASSLAGASRSPLHF. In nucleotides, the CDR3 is TGTGCCAGCAGCTTAGCGGGGGCTTCGAGGTCACCCCTCCACTTT.

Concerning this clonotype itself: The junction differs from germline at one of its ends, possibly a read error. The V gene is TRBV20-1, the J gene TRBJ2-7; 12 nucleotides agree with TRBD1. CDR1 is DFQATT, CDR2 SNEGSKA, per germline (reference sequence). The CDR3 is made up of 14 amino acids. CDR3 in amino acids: CSSRGGQGAYEQYF. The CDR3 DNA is TGCAGTTCTAGGGGGGGACAGGGGGCTTACGAGCAGTACTTC.

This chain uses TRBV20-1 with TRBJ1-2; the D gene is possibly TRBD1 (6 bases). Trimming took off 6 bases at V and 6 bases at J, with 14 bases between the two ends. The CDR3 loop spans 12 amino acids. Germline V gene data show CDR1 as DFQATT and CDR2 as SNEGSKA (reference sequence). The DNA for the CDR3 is TGCAGTGCCCGCGTCACAGGGCATGGCTACACCTTC. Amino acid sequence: CSARVTGHGYTF.

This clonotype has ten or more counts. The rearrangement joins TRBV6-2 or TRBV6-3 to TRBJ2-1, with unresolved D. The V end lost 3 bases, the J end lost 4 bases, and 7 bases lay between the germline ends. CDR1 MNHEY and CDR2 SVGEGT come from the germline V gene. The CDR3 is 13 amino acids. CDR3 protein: CASSYLRYNEQFF. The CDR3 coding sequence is TGTGCCAGCAGTTATTTGAGGTACAATGAGCAGTTCTTC.

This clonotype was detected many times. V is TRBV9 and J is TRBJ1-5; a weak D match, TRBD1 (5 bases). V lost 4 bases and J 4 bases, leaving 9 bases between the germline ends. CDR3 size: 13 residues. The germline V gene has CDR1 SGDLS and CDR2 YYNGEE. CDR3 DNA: TGTGCCAGCAGCTGGGGCAATAATCAGCCCCAGCATTTT. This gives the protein CASSWGNNQPQHF.

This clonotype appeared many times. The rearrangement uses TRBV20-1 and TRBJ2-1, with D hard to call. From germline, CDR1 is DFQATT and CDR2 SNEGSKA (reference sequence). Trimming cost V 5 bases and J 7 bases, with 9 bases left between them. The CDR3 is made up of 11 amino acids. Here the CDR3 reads CSARKENEQFF. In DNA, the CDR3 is TGCAGTGCTCGGAAAGAGAATGAGCAGTTCTTC.

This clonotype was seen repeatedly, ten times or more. The CDR3 region has the DNA TGTGCCAGCAACCCCACCGGGTCGAGGGGTGGCTACACCTTC. This sequence encodes CASNPTGSRGGYTF. J is TRBJ1-2 and V is TRBV7-9; the D gene is possibly TRBD1 (5 bases). The CDR3 contains 14 residues. Germline-derived CDR1 and CDR2 are SEHNR and FQNEAQ (reference sequence). Between the trimmed V and J ends, which lost 7 bases and 7 bases, there was a span of 19 bases.

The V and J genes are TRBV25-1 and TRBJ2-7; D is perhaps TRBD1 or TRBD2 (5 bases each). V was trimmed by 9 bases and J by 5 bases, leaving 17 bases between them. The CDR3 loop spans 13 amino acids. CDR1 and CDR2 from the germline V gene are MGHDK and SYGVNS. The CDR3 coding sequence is TGTGCCAGACTGAGGGACGTTGAGAACGAGCAGTACGTC. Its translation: CARLRDVENEQYV.

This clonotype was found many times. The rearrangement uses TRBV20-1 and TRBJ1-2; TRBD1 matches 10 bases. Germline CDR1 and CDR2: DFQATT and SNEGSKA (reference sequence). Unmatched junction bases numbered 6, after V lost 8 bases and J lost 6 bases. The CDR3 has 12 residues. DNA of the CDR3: TGCAGTTCGACAGGGGGCGTCGATGGCTACACCTTC. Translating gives CSSTGGVDGYTF.

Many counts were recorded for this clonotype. The CDR3 nucleotides are TGTGCCAGCAGTGGAGGACAGGGTCGCTATGGCTACACCTTC. Encoded protein: CASSGGQGRYGYTF. The rearrangement uses TRBV12-3 or TRBV12-4 and TRBJ1-2, with TRBD1 matching 8 bases. The CDR3 has 14 amino acids. J lost 4 bases, V lost 5 bases, and 6 bases had no gene match.

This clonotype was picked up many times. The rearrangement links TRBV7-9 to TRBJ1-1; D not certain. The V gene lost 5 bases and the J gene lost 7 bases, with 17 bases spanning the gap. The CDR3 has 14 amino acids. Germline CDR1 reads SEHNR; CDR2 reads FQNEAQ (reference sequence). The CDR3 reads CASSPRDGPFEAFF. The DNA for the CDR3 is TGTGCCAGCAGCCCCCGAGACGGACCCTTTGAAGCTTTCTTT.

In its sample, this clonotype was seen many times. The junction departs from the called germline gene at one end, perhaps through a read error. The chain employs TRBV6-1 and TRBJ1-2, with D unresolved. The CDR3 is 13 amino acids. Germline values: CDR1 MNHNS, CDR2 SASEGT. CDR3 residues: CASSESGQTPGAF. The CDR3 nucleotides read TGTGCCAGCAGTGAGTCAGGCCAAACCCCCGGCGCCTTC.

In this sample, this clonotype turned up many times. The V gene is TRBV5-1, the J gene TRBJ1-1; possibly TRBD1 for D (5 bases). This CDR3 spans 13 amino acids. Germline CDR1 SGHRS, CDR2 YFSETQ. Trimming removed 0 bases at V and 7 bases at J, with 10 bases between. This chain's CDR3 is CASSLGAGNEAFF. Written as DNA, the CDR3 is TGCGCCAGCAGCTTGGGTGCAGGGAATGAAGCTTTCTTT.

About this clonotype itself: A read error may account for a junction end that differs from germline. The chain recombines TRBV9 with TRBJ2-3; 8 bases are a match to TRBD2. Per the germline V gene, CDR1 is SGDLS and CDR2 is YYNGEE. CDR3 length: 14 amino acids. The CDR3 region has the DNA TGTGTCAGCAGCGTGACTAGCGGCACAGATACGCAGTATTTT. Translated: CVSSVTSGTDTQYF.

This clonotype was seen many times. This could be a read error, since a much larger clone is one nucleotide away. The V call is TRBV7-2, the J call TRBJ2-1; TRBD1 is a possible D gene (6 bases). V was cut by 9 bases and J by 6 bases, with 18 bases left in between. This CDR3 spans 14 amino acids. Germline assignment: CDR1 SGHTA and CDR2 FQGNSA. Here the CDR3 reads CASRSVGATNEQFF. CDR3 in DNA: TGTGCCAGTCGGAGTGTGGGGGCGACCAATGAGCAGTTCTTC.

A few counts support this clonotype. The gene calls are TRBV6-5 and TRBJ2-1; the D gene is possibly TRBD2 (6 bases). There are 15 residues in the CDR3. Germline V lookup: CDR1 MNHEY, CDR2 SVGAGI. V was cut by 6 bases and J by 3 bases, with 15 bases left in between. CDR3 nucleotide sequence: TGTGCCAGCAGACCTGTAACGGGGGACTACAATGAGCAGTTCTTC. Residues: CASRPVTGDYNEQFF.

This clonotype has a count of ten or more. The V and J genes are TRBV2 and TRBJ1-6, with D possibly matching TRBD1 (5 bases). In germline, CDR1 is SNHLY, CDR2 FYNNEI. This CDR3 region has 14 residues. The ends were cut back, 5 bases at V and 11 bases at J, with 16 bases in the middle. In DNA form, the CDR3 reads TGTGCCAGCAGTCCAGGGCCCCCAGGCACACCCCTCCACTTT. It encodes CASSPGPPGTPLHF.

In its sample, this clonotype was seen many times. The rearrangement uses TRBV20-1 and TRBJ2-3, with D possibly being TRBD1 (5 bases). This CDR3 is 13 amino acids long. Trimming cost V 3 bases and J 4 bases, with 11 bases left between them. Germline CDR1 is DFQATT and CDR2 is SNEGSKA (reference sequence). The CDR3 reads CSASPSGPDTQYF. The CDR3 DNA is TGCAGTGCTAGCCCCTCAGGGCCAGATACGCAGTATTTT.